The 23 T cell receptor beta chains in this list originate from one sample, sequenced in a study of shared clonotypes between healthy human individuals. Profiled with immunoSEQ multiplex PCR; TCRdb holds only in-frame clones, not every one. The sample records some 650,000 clones, almost 97% being singletons. Specimen: naive CD4+ T cells sorted from blood. The subset here: CD45RA+ positively selected. These receptors all come from a woman younger than 45 in good health.

V and J are TRBV28 and TRBJ1-5; 7 bases agree with TRBD1. Trimming cost V 5 bases and J 2 bases; bases outside gene matches: 3. The V gene's germline CDR1 is MDHEN and CDR2 SYDVKM. This CDR3 is built from 14 residues. The CDR3 DNA follows: TGTGCCAGCAGTACAGGGGAGGGCAATCAGCCCCAGCATTTT. It translates to CASSTGEGNQPQHF.

There are a few counts of this clone. V and J are TRBV6-1 and TRBJ2-5; D is possibly TRBD2 (6 bases). The CDR3 length is 13 residues. V was clipped by 5 bases and J by 2 bases, with 9 bases between them. Germline CDR1 and CDR2: MNHNS and SASEGT. CDR3 nucleotide sequence: TGTGCCAGCAGTAGCGGGTCGCAAGAGACCCAGTACTTC. Protein product: CASSSGSQETQYF.

As regards this clone: Germline is not matched at one junction end, which may reflect a read error. V usage is TRBV28 and J usage is TRBJ2-1; perhaps D is TRBD1 or TRBD2 (5 bases each). CDR1 and CDR2 (germline): MDHEN, SYDVKM. The CDR3 is 18 residues long. This chain's CDR3 is CASSLNRWGTASFNEQFF. Written as DNA, the CDR3 is TGTGCCAGCAGTTTAAATCGGTGGGGGACCGCCTCCTTCAATGAGCAGTTCTTC. Combining the CDR3 with reference TRBV28 and TRBJ2-1 gives the whole variable domain DVKVTQSSRYLVKRTGEKVFLECVQDMDHENMFWYRQDPGLGLRLIYFSYDVKMKEKGDIPEGYSVSREKKERFSLILESASTNQTSMYLCASSLNRWGTASFNEQFFGPGTRLTVL.

CDR3 coding DNA: TGTGCCAGCAGTGAAGCTCCGGGAGTACCGCACGAGCAGTACTTC. This gives the protein CASSEAPGVPHEQYF. The chain employs TRBV2 and TRBJ2-7, with D tentatively TRBD2 (6 bases). The CDR3 consists of 15 residues. The V gene's germline CDR1 is SNHLY and CDR2 FYNNEI. V lost 0 bases, J lost 5 bases, and 14 bases lay in between.

The J gene is TRBJ1-4, the V gene TRBV6-5; the match to TRBD1 covers 7 bases. J lost 5 bases, V lost 9 bases, and 6 bases had no gene match. Germline V gives CDR1 MNHEY, CDR2 SVGAGI. The CDR3 covers 13 residues. CDR3 DNA sequence: TGTGCCAGTTCGGACAGGAGGAATGAAAAACTGTTTTTT. Translation: CASSDRRNEKLFF.

V usage is TRBV6-5 and J usage is TRBJ1-5; 8 bases are shared with TRBD1. V shed 6 bases and J 5 bases; nucleotides not matched to a gene: 3. This CDR3 comprises 13 residues. Looked up from germline, CDR1 is MNHEY and CDR2 is SVGAGI. CDR3 loop: CASRQGDYQPQHF. Here the CDR3 DNA reads TGTGCCAGCAGACAGGGGGATTATCAGCCCCAGCATTTT.

The gene calls are TRBV2 and TRBJ2-2, with 10 bases lining up with TRBD1. The CDR3 contains 15 residues. Germline V CDR1 and CDR2: SNHLY, FYNNEI. J was trimmed by 5 bases and V by 6 bases; bases with no gene match: 6. DNA for the CDR3: TGTGCCAGCAGACGACAGGGGGCGGGTACCGGGGAGCTGTTTTTT. Encoded protein: CASRRQGAGTGELFF.

The rearrangement links TRBV29-1 to TRBJ2-5, with no clear D. The DNA end is more similar to TRBJ2-7, so the J call may be wrong. The CDR3 covers 13 residues. Per the germline V gene, CDR1 is SQVTM and CDR2 is ANQGSEA. This chain's CDR3 is CSVVAKSSYEQYF. The CDR3 coding sequence is TGCAGCGTTGTGGCCAAAAGCTCCTACGAGCAGTACTTC.

V is TRBV2 and J is TRBJ2-1, with 9 nucleotides matching TRBD2. Trimming removed 8 bases from V and 1 base from J; junction bases left unmatched: 6. This CDR3 spans 15 amino acids. Per the germline V gene, CDR1 is SNHLY and CDR2 is FYNNEI. The CDR3 DNA reads TGTGCCAGCGGTAACCTAGCGGGGTCCTACAATGAGCAGTTCTTC. Encoded protein: CASGNLAGSYNEQFF.

The chain combines TRBV6-5 with TRBJ2-7; TRBD2 might be the D (6 bases). Germline lookup yields CDR1 MNHEY and CDR2 SVGAGI. This CDR3 is 13 amino acids long. V lost 6 bases, J lost 0 bases, and 9 bases lay in between. CDR3 loop: CASSREFSYEQYF. As DNA, the CDR3 is TGTGCCAGCAGCCGGGAGTTCTCCTACGAGCAGTACTTC.

The chain couples TRBV28 to TRBJ1-2; D is unclear. The length of the CDR3 is 12 residues. Per the germline V gene, CDR1 is MDHEN and CDR2 is SYDVKM. V lost 10 bases to trimming and J lost 4 bases, with 13 bases between them. The CDR3 DNA is TGTGCCACCATTATCCTGGGCTATGGCTACACCTTC. Translating it yields CATIILGYGYTF.

V is TRBV10-3 and J is TRBJ2-7, with D possibly TRBD2 on 6 matching bases. The CDR3 spans 15 residues. Germline V gives CDR1 ENHRY, CDR2 SYGVKD. Trimming took 6 bases from V and 0 from J, leaving 15 bases between them. The CDR3 loop reads CAISASSVTSYEQYF. The CDR3 nucleotides read TGTGCCATCAGCGCCTCTAGCGTAACCTCCTACGAGCAGTACTTC.

The rearrangement links TRBV10-3 to TRBJ2-4; D gene ambiguous. V lost 4 bases and J 6 bases, leaving 16 bases between the germline ends. The CDR3 length is 15 residues. From germline, CDR1 is ENHRY and CDR2 SYGVKD. The CDR3 sequence: CAISVGLGSLNIQYF. The CDR3 DNA reads TGTGCCATCAGTGTCGGGCTGGGAAGCCTAAACATTCAGTACTTC.

The J gene is TRBJ1-5, the V gene TRBV2; 10 bases align to TRBD1. Germline V gene data show CDR1 as SNHLY and CDR2 as FYNNEI. This CDR3 is built from 14 residues. V trimming: 8 bases; J trimming: 4 bases; junction bases outside the gene matches: 5. The CDR3 DNA reads as TGTGCCAGCGGACAGGGGGGGGCGAATCAGCCCCAGCATTTT. Translated, it gives CASGQGGANQPQHF.

The rearrangement links TRBV11-2 to TRBJ2-7, with 9 bases aligning to TRBD1. The ends lost 1 base at V and 4 bases at J; junction bases unmatched: 11. CDR1 and CDR2 (germline): SGHAT, FQNNGV. The CDR3 is made up of 17 amino acids. The CDR3 coding sequence is TGTGCCAGCAGCTTAGGGTTGACTGGGACAGGGAGATACGAGCAGTACTTC. Its translation: CASSLGLTGTGRYEQYF.

The V and J genes are TRBV11-2 and TRBJ2-1, with D perhaps TRBD1 (6 bases). CDR1 and CDR2 from the germline V gene are SGHAT and FQNNGV. The CDR3 is 14 amino acids. V lost 5 bases, J lost 2 bases, and 10 bases lay in between. CDR3 nucleotides: TGTGCCAGCAGCCCGAGGACAGCCTACAATGAGCAGTTCTTC. Encoded protein: CASSPRTAYNEQFF.

The rearrangement links TRBV5-1 to TRBJ2-2; 7 nucleotides match TRBD1. CDR3 length equals 16 residues. Germline lookup yields CDR1 SGHRS and CDR2 YFSETQ. Trimming removed 4 bases from V and 2 bases from J; junction bases left unmatched: 8. The CDR3 nucleotides are TGCGCCAGCAGCCCCGCAGGGGGAAGTAACACCGGGGAGCTGTTTTTT. This sequence encodes CASSPAGGSNTGELFF.

The gene calls are TRBV11-2 and TRBJ1-2; no firm D call. The CDR3 length is 15 residues. The germline CDR1 and CDR2 sequences are SGHAT and FQNNGV. Trimming pared 5 bases from V and 0 bases from J, leaving 13 bases between. The CDR3 nucleotides are TGTGCCAGCAGCCCCCTGGGCAGAGCTAACTATGGCTACACCTTC. This translates into CASSPLGRANYGYTF.

This clone was recorded once. The rearrangement uses TRBV19 and TRBJ2-7, with D perhaps being TRBD1 or TRBD2 (5 bases each). Trimming cost V 5 bases and J 2 bases, with 16 bases left between them. The CDR3 covers 15 residues. Germline V gene sequence: CDR1 LNHDA, CDR2 SQIVND (reference sequence). CDR3 DNA: TGTGCCAGTAGTCCCCGGGACCCAGGGACCTACGAGCAGTACTTC. Its translation is CASSPRDPGTYEQYF.

This rearrangement joins TRBV4-1 to TRBJ2-5; D gene uncertain. The CDR3 contains 13 residues. Germline-derived CDR1 and CDR2 are MGHRA and YSYEKL. Trimming took 4 bases from V and 5 from J, leaving 11 bases between them. CDR3: CASSREGLETQYF. The CDR3 DNA reads as TGCGCCAGCAGCCGCGAAGGGTTGGAGACCCAGTACTTC.

The chain employs TRBV4-1 and TRBJ2-7; the D is unclear. This CDR3 is 14 amino acids long. CDR1 is MGHRA, CDR2 YSYEKL, per germline. V lost 0 bases and J lost 6, with 12 bases in between. The DNA for the CDR3 is TGCGCCAGCAGCCAAGAGCCCAGCAGACCCGAGCAGTACTTC. It codes for CASSQEPSRPEQYF.

This chain connects TRBV6-1 to TRBJ2-1; the D is unclear. Trimming shortened V by 5 bases and J by 8 bases, and 7 bases separated the two germline ends. The CDR3 consists of 11 residues. Per germline, CDR1 MNHNS and CDR2 SASEGT. CDR3 bases: TGTGCCAGCAGTAGGACCGATGAGCAGTTCTTC. Amino acid sequence: CASSRTDEQFF.

This chain connects TRBV28 to TRBJ2-1; the match to TRBD1 covers 8 bases. CDR1 and CDR2 (germline): MDHEN, SYDVKM. Trimming cost V 3 bases and J 15 bases; bases outside gene matches: 10. The CDR3 runs 13 residues. In DNA form, the CDR3 reads TGTGCCAGCAGTTTGCCACAACAGGGGGTAACGTTCTTC. Its protein is CASSLPQQGVTFF.